These 14 T cell receptor beta chains were all obtained from the same sample, sequenced in a study of shared clonotypes between healthy human individuals. Data came from immunoSEQ multiplex PCR; TCRdb stores just in-frame clones and leaves some out. The sample lists some 660,000 clones, more than 70% occurring once. Sequences were obtained from memory CD4+ T cells sorted from blood. The subset is: CD45RA-negative fraction. These receptor sequences come from a young woman in good health.

The rearrangement joins TRBV27 to TRBJ2-3; 7 bases map to TRBD1. J was trimmed by 0 bases and V by 6 bases; bases with no gene match: 6. Germline V gives CDR1 MNHEY, CDR2 SMNVEV (reference sequence). CDR3 length equals 15 residues. This CDR3 is CASRPTGRSTDTQYF. The DNA of the CDR3 is TGTGCCAGCAGGCCGACAGGGCGAAGCACAGATACGCAGTATTTT.

This clone was seen more than once but under ten times. V usage is TRBV6-1 and J usage is TRBJ1-1; D possibly corresponds to TRBD1 (5 bases). The germline V gene has CDR1 MNHNS and CDR2 SASEGT. V gave up 7 bases and J gave up 1 base, with 13 bases separating them. The CDR3 spans 14 residues. CDR3 nucleotides: TGTGCCAGCACCAGTGGGGCCTCGAACACTGAAGCTTTCTTT. Translating it yields CASTSGASNTEAFF.

J is TRBJ2-2 and V is TRBV27; 12 bases agree with TRBD1. Germline trimming cut 6 bases from V and 7 bases from J; bases unmatched to any gene: 15. The CDR3 runs 18 residues. Germline values: CDR1 MNHEY, CDR2 SMNVEV (reference sequence). CDR3 protein: CASRVPGQGALFIGELFF. The CDR3 nucleotides are TGTGCCAGCAGGGTTCCGGGACAGGGGGCTCTTTTCATCGGGGAGCTGTTTTTT.

This chain connects TRBV28 to TRBJ1-5; D is perhaps TRBD1 (6 bases). The CDR3 runs 16 residues. Germline CDR1 is MDHEN and CDR2 is SYDVKM. The ends were cut back, 3 bases at V and 11 bases at J, with 23 bases in the middle. The CDR3: CASSFSSDWGLLSQHF. The CDR3 region has the DNA TGTGCCAGCAGTTTCTCGTCTGATTGGGGGCTTCTATCCCAGCATTTT.

Notes on this clone: A read error likely explains this, since a far larger clone differs by one base. The rearrangement joins TRBV4-1 to TRBJ1-2; D not resolved. Trimming took off 4 bases at V and 3 bases at J, with 21 bases between the two ends. The CDR3 is 17 amino acids. Germline-derived CDR1 and CDR2 are MGHRA and YSYEKL. The DNA for the CDR3 is TGCGCCAGCAGCCCCACAACCATGTTCTTACGACACTATGGCTACACCTTC. Translation gives CASSPTTMFLRHYGYTF.

This chain links TRBV11-2 with TRBJ1-6, with 8 bases identical to TRBD1. The CDR3 has 14 amino acids. In germline, CDR1 is SGHAT, CDR2 FQNNGV. V gave up 3 bases and J gave up 7 bases; unmatched junction bases: 2. The CDR3 region is CASSFRQGNSPLHF. In nucleotides, the CDR3 is TGTGCCAGCAGCTTCCGACAGGGGAATTCACCCCTCCACTTT.

This clone was counted at least ten times. The genes are TRBV25-1 and TRBJ2-5; the D gene could be TRBD1 or TRBD2 (6 bases each). The CDR3 length is 15 residues. Germline CDR1 reads MGHDK; CDR2 reads SYGVNS. Trimming left V 1 base short and J 5 bases short, with 14 bases between. The CDR3 coding sequence is TGTGCCAGCAGTGAATCGGGGGCCGACCGCGAGACCCAGTACTTC. Translated, it gives CASSESGADRETQYF.

V is TRBV28 and J is TRBJ2-7; 7 nucleotides align to TRBD2. With 3 bases clipped from V and 2 bases from J, the junction kept 4 bases outside the gene matches. The CDR3 is 14 amino acids. Germline CDR1 reads MDHEN; CDR2 reads SYDVKM. The CDR3 DNA follows: TGTGCCAGCAGTTTTCAGCGGGGTACCTACGAGCAGTACTTC. The encoded protein is CASSFQRGTYEQYF. Complete variable domain (other parts from reference TRBV28 and TRBJ2-7): DVKVTQSSRYLVKRTGEKVFLECVQDMDHENMFWYRQDPGLGLRLIYFSYDVKMKEKGDIPEGYSVSREKKERFSLILESASTNQTSMYLCASSFQRGTYEQYFGPGTRLTVT.

This clone was counted between two and nine times. The rearrangement uses TRBV19 and TRBJ2-7; 10 positions match TRBD2. After removal of 6 bases from V and 6 bases from J, the junction contained 8 bases not matched to a gene. Germline-derived CDR1 and CDR2 are LNHDA and SQIVND (reference sequence). The CDR3 runs to 14 residues. Written as DNA, the CDR3 is TGTGCCAGTAGCAGCCTAGCGGGAGTGGGCGAGCAGTACTTC. This translates into CASSSLAGVGEQYF. Based on the CDR3 plus reference TRBV19 and TRBJ2-7, the full variable domain is DGGITQSPKYLFRKEGQNVTLSCEQNLNHDAMYWYRQDPGQGLRLIYYSQIVNDFQKGDIAEGYSVSREKKESFPLTVTSAQKNPTAFYLCASSSLAGVGEQYFGPGTRLTVT.

The J gene is TRBJ2-1, the V gene TRBV19; 10 bases are shared with TRBD2. Germline V gene data show CDR1 as LNHDA and CDR2 as SQIVND (reference sequence). J lost 7 bases, V lost 5 bases, and 5 bases had no gene match. The CDR3 runs to 14 residues. CDR3 bases: TGTGCCAGTAGTGCCAGCGGGAGGGAGAATGAGCAGTTCTTC. It translates to CASSASGRENEQFF.

This rearrangement joins TRBV5-6 to TRBJ2-1; 8 bases are shared with TRBD2. Germline CDR1 SGHDT, CDR2 YYEEEE. V gave up 0 bases and J gave up 10 bases; unmatched junction bases: 9. The CDR3 spans 15 residues. CDR3 sequence: CASSLEKLAVDEQFF. The CDR3 bases are TGTGCCAGCAGCTTGGAGAAACTAGCGGTGGACGAGCAGTTCTTC.

This clone was recorded only once. The chain combines TRBV5-1 with TRBJ1-1; tentative D call: TRBD1 (6 bases). V gave up 4 bases and J gave up 0 bases, with 13 bases separating them. Germline V lookup: CDR1 SGHRS, CDR2 YFSETQ. The CDR3 loop spans 15 amino acids. DNA of the CDR3: TGCGCCAGCAGCACTGGACAGACTATGAACACTGAAGCTTTCTTT. Protein product: CASSTGQTMNTEAFF.

As regards this clone: Other DNA sequences of this sample code for an identical CDR3. The chain joins TRBV28 to TRBJ2-7; D not certain. Trimming cost V 6 bases and J 1 base, with 7 bases left between them. The CDR3 contains 12 residues. Germline V gives CDR1 MDHEN, CDR2 SYDVKM. The CDR3 DNA sequence: TGTGCCAGCAGCCTGACTTCCTACGAGCAGTACTTC. Amino acid sequence: CASSLTSYEQYF.

The rearrangement joins TRBV4-1 to TRBJ2-3; D remains unclear. The CDR3 extends over 18 amino acids. Germline CDR1 reads MGHRA; CDR2 reads YSYEKL. The V gene lost 2 bases and the J gene lost 2 bases, with 20 bases spanning the gap. Written as DNA, the CDR3 is TGCGCCAGCAGCCAACCTCCCAGGACCCCTCCTCACACAGATACGCAGTATTTT. Its protein is CASSQPPRTPPHTDTQYF.